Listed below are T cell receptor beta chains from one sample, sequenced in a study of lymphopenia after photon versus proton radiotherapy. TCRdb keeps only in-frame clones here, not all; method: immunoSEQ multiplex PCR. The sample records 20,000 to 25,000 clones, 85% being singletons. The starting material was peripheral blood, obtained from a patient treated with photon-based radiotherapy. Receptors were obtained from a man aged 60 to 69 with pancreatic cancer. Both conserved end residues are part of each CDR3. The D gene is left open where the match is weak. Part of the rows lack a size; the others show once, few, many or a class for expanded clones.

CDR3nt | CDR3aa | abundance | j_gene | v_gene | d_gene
TGCAGCGTTGGGAGTAGCAATCAGCCCCAGCATTTT | CSVGSSNQPQHF | few | TRBJ1-5 | TRBV29-1 | NA
TGTGCCAGCAGCCTAGCATCCGGAGGGAGCCAGCCCCAGCATTTT | CASSLASGGSQPQHF | NA | TRBJ1-5 | TRBV7-6 | NA
TGTGCCAGCAGGGCTGACAGGATGAATCAGCCCCAGCATTTT | CASRADRMNQPQHF | NA | TRBJ1-5 | TRBV7-2 | NA
TGTGCCTGGAGCCCCGGATCCCAAGAGACCCAGTACTTC | CAWSPGSQETQYF | NA | TRBJ2-5 | TRBV30 | NA
TGCAGCGTTGAACCAGGTAGGGGCGAGCAGTACTTC | CSVEPGRGEQYF | NA | TRBJ2-7 | TRBV29-1 | NA
TGTGCCAGCAGTTCTAGCGGGGGCGGATCCGGGGAGCTGTTTTTT | CASSSSGGGSGELFF | NA | TRBJ2-2 | TRBV6-4 | TRBD2
TGCGCCAGCAGCCACGGTGTAACTAATGAAAAACTGTTTTTT | CASSHGVTNEKLFF | NA | TRBJ1-4 | TRBV4-1 | NA
TGCAGTGCTGGACAGTACAATGAGCAGTTCTTC | CSAGQYNEQFF | NA | TRBJ2-1 | TRBV20-1 | NA
TGTGCCAGCAGAACCGGACCATACACTGAAGCTTTCTTT | CASRTGPYTEAFF | NA | TRBJ1-1 | TRBV6-6 | NA
TGTGCCAGCAGAGGACAGTACACAGATACGCAGTATTTT | CASRGQYTDTQYF | NA | TRBJ2-3 | TRBV11-2 | NA
TGTGCCAGCAGCTTAGAAGGGGTGGGCACTGAAGCTTTCTTT | CASSLEGVGTEAFF | few | TRBJ1-1 | TRBV11-2 | NA
TGTGCCAGCAGCACGCAGGGGGCAGGGGAAAAACTGTTTTTT | CASSTQGAGEKLFF | few | TRBJ1-4 | TRBV7-9 | TRBD1
TGTGCCAGTAGTGCACCGGGACAGGGCCACTATGGCTACACCTTC | CASSAPGQGHYGYTF | NA | TRBJ1-2 | TRBV19 | TRBD1
TGTGCCAGTGAAGGAGGGAACACCGGGGAGCTGTTTTTT | CASEGGNTGELFF | NA | TRBJ2-2 | TRBV19 | NA
TGTGCCAGCTCACCTCTTCCAGAGGTTGAGCAGTTCTTC | CASSPLPEVEQFF | once | TRBJ2-1 | TRBV18 | NA
TGTGCCTGGAATAGCCTCGAATACGAGCAGTACTTC | CAWNSLEYEQYF | NA | TRBJ2-7 | TRBV30 | NA
TGTGCCAGCAGCTTAAGTTTGACGGGTTTAGATGAGCAGTACTTC | CASSLSLTGLDEQYF | NA | TRBJ2-7 | TRBV7-9 | NA
TGTGCCAGCAGCTTAGCGATGAACACTGAAGCTTTCTTT | CASSLAMNTEAFF | NA | TRBJ1-1 | TRBV7-6 | NA
TGTGCCAGCAGCTCCCGCCGGGGACGAACCGGGGAGCTGTTTTTT | CASSSRRGRTGELFF | NA | TRBJ2-2 | TRBV7-2 | NA
TGTGCCAGCAGCTCCGGGCTAGCGGGGGTTTTAGATACGCAGTATTTT | CASSSGLAGVLDTQYF | NA | TRBJ2-3 | TRBV9 | TRBD2
TGTGCCAGCAGTGGCCTGGAGACCTACGAGCAGTACTTC | CASSGLETYEQYF | once | TRBJ2-7 | TRBV2 | NA
TGTGCCAGCAGCGGCGTGGAGACCCAGTACTTC | CASSGVETQYF | NA | TRBJ2-5 | TRBV5-5 | NA
TGTGCCAGCACCCCGGTCGGGGGAAAGTCAACAGATACGCAGTATTTT | CASTPVGGKSTDTQYF | NA | TRBJ2-3 | TRBV28 | NA
TGTGCCAGCAGCGCCGGACGGGAGTATGGCTACACCTTC | CASSAGREYGYTF | NA | TRBJ1-2 | TRBV7-2 | NA
TGTGCCAGTACTCCAGTTTATAGCAATCAGCCCCAGCATTTT | CASTPVYSNQPQHF | NA | TRBJ1-5 | TRBV19 | NA
TGTGCCTGGAGTGTAAAGGGTAGCTATGGCTACACCTTC | CAWSVKGSYGYTF | NA | TRBJ1-2 | TRBV30 | NA
TGCGCCAGCAGTGGGAACATCCACTATGGCTACACCTTC | CASSGNIHYGYTF | NA | TRBJ1-2 | TRBV5-1 | NA
TGCAGTGGTCCAGGGAGCTATGGCTACACCTTC | CSGPGSYGYTF | NA | TRBJ1-2 | TRBV20-1 | NA
TGTGCCAGCAGCTTAGCGGGACAGGGCCATCAGCCCCAGCATTTT | CASSLAGQGHQPQHF | NA | TRBJ1-5 | TRBV7-2 | TRBD1
TGTGCCAGCAGTTTAGAGGGGGCGCCGACTGGCTACACCTTC | CASSLEGAPTGYTF | NA | TRBJ1-2 | TRBV27 | TRBD1
TGCGCCAGCAGTGAGGACTGGGGGGCTCGCCTGTTTTTT | CASSEDWGARLFF | once | TRBJ1-4 | TRBV10-2 | NA
TGTGCCAGCAGCTTGGGTAGCGGGTCACACCAAGAGACCCAGTACTTC | CASSLGSGSHQETQYF | NA | TRBJ2-5 | TRBV11-3 | TRBD2
TGCGCCAGCAGCCCAACCTACGCGACTAACTATGGCTACACCTTC | CASSPTYATNYGYTF | few | TRBJ1-2 | TRBV4-1 | NA
TGTGCCACCTGTCTAGCGGGGGCTGGGGGTACGCAGTATTTT | CATCLAGAGGTQYF | NA | TRBJ2-3 | TRBV15 | TRBD2
TGTGCCAGCAGTGAATATGCCCCAGAGACCCAGTACTTC | CASSEYAPETQYF | NA | TRBJ2-5 | TRBV25-1 | NA
TGTGCCAGTAGCCGACAGGGGGTCGGAACCGGGGAGCTGTTTTTT | CASSRQGVGTGELFF | NA | TRBJ2-2 | TRBV19 | TRBD1
TGCGCCAGCAGTGAGTACGATCAGCCCCAGCATTTT | CASSEYDQPQHF | NA | TRBJ1-5 | TRBV10-1 | NA
TGTGCCAGTAGTATTAGACGGGGGGGAACAGATACGCAGTATTTT | CASSIRRGGTDTQYF | once | TRBJ2-3 | TRBV19 | TRBD2
TGTGCCAGCAGCTCCCGGGGGCTGAACACTGAAGCTTTCTTT | CASSSRGLNTEAFF | NA | TRBJ1-1 | TRBV2 | NA
TGTGCCAGCAGTAAACAGGGTGGTTCCTACGAGCAGTACTTC | CASSKQGGSYEQYF | NA | TRBJ2-7 | TRBV2 | NA
TGTGCCAGCAGCCCCCCGGGGACGCGCTCCTACGAGCAGTACTTC | CASSPPGTRSYEQYF | NA | TRBJ2-7 | TRBV9 | NA
TGTGCCAGTAGCATAAGACAGGGAACCCCGGGCTACACCTTC | CASSIRQGTPGYTF | NA | TRBJ1-2 | TRBV19 | TRBD1
TGCGCCAGCAGCTCGAGTGGCTCTGGAAACACCATATATTTT | CASSSSGSGNTIYF | NA | TRBJ1-3 | TRBV5-1 | NA
TGTGCCAGCAGCTTTAGACCCTGGGGGGAGGAAAAACTGTTTTTT | CASSFRPWGEEKLFF | NA | TRBJ1-4 | TRBV11-2 | NA
TGCAGCGTTGTACACAGGGGGTTGAACACTGAAGCTTTCTTT | CSVVHRGLNTEAFF | NA | TRBJ1-1 | TRBV29-1 | TRBD1
TGTGCCAGCAGCTTACGGCAGACAGAGGGTCCCTACGAGCAGTACTTC | CASSLRQTEGPYEQYF | NA | TRBJ2-7 | TRBV5-5 | NA
TGTGCCAGCAGCTCCCGGGACGAGAGCACAGATACGCAGTATTTT | CASSSRDESTDTQYF | NA | TRBJ2-3 | TRBV5-4 | NA
TGTGCCAGCAGGGCAACCGGGGAGCTGTTTTTT | CASRATGELFF | NA | TRBJ2-2 | TRBV6-1 | NA
TGCGCCAGCAGTGAAGGTTTAACCTACGAGCAGTACTTC | CASSEGLTYEQYF | NA | TRBJ2-7 | TRBV10-1 | NA
TGTGCCAGCAGCTGGTATGGTTCACCCCTCCACTTT | CASSWYGSPLHF | few | TRBJ1-6 | TRBV5-6 | NA